This T cell receptor beta chain was captured by sequencing in a study of CD8+CD57+ T cells in acquired aplastic anemia. Study-wide context: Sorted CD4+ and CD8+ cell DNA averaged 3.2 ug.

The CDR3 is made up of 16 amino acids. Germline V gene data show CDR1 as SEHNR and CDR2 as FQNEAQ (reference sequence). Trimming took 5 bases from V and 2 from J, leaving 17 bases between them. Patients chosen for sequencing had CD8+CD57+ cells that had expanded, as shown by flow cytometry. Template material for TCR beta VDJ and CDR3 profiling consisted of genomic DNA. Each CDR3 protein is one row after TCRdb ran MiXCR on the reads. The data contain roughly 220,000 distinct CDR3 sequences, over 55% of them singletons. In the case of this clonotype: Antigen specificity is unknown.

Findings and caveats of the study: Patients and controls shared over 25 CD8+ CDR3 sequences. For CD8+ Simpson's diversity, patients and controls showed no significant difference.

Sequencing was performed on sorted CD4+, CD8+, or CD8+CD57+ T cells (not recorded which) from PBMCs. The J gene is TRBJ2-3, the V gene TRBV7-9, with D tentatively TRBD2 (7 bases). This receptor was identified in a human donor with aplastic anemia. CDR3 DNA sequence: TGTGCCAGCAGCGGATCGACCGGGGGGCCCACAGATACGCAGTATTTT. Translation: CASSGSTGGPTDTQYF.